One and the same sample provided the 22 T cell receptor beta chains below, sequenced in a study of CD8+ T cells in alopecia areata. After isolation, RNA underwent reverse transcription to generate cDNA as the sequencing template. Assay used: immunoSEQ multiplex PCR; TCRdb lists only in-frame clones, some missing. The sample lists over 250,000 clones, approximately 60% occurring once. Treatment: oral pan-JAK inhibitor, 5-10 mg twice daily. The sample was CD4+ T cells sorted from blood, taken at roughly week 52, from a patient treated with tofacitinib. These receptors were taken from a human donor with alopecia areata.

This clone has just a few counts. The gene calls are TRBV30 and TRBJ2-7; D gene unclear. CDR1 is GTSNPN and CDR2 is SVGIG in the germline V gene (reference sequence). V was clipped by 3 bases and J by 0 bases, with 9 bases between them. The CDR3 is 13 residues long. The chain's CDR3 is CAWRSFSSYEQYF. CDR3 DNA: TGTGCCTGGAGAAGTTTCAGCTCCTACGAGCAGTACTTC. The whole variable domain, filled in from reference TRBV30 and TRBJ2-7, reads SQTIHQWPATLVQPVGSPLSLECTVEGTSNPNLYWYRQAAGRGLQLLFYSVGIGQISSEVPQNLSASRPQDRQFILSSKKLLLSDSGFYLCAWRSFSSYEQYFGPGTRLTVT.

This clone has more than one count but fewer than ten. The rearrangement links TRBV6-1 to TRBJ1-5; TRBD1 matches 9 bases. This CDR3 comprises 15 residues. Trimming at V came to 2 bases and at J to 5 bases, leaving 4 bases not matched to a gene. Germline lookup yields CDR1 MNHNS and CDR2 SASEGT. This CDR3 reads CASSELWTGDQPQHF. The CDR3 region has the DNA TGTGCCAGCAGTGAATTATGGACAGGGGATCAGCCCCAGCATTTT.

This sequence joins TRBV29-1 and TRBJ1-1, with D possibly matching TRBD1 (5 bases). Germline CDR1 and CDR2: SQVTM and ANQGSEA. The CDR3 has 15 amino acids. Deletions cut 6 bases from V and 1 base from J, with 18 bases between. The CDR3, as DNA: TGCAGCGTCCGTTCGCTCAGGGCCGAGAACACTGAAGCTTTCTTT. Translated, it gives CSVRSLRAENTEAFF.

The count of this clone is one. As DNA, the CDR3 is TGTGCCAGCAGCTTAGACAGGGGAAGATCACCCCTCCACTTT. This encodes CASSLDRGRSPLHF. The chain employs TRBV11-2 and TRBJ1-6, with a possible D match to TRBD1 (6 bases). The germline V gene encodes CDR1 SGHAT and CDR2 FQNNGV. This CDR3 is 14 amino acids long. V was pared by 0 bases and J by 10 bases, with 10 bases between.

As concerns this clone: One junction end does not reproduce the germline sequence, and a read error may be involved. The genes are TRBV7-6 and TRBJ1-4; TRBD1 is a possible D gene (6 bases). Germline CDR1 reads SGHVS; CDR2 reads FNYEAQ. This CDR3 has 9 amino acids. CDR3 amino acids: CASSGRDNF. Here the CDR3 DNA reads TGTGCCAGCAGCGGGAGGGACAATTTT.

This clone was detected a few times. Other DNA sequences in the sample encode the same CDR3. The gene calls are TRBV19 and TRBJ2-7; TRBD2 agrees at 13 bases. CDR3 length: 13 residues. The V segment lost 9 bases and the J segment 4 bases; nucleotides outside the gene matches: 3. Germline-derived CDR1 and CDR2 are LNHDA and SQIVND (reference sequence). The CDR3 spells CASRTSGGYEQYF. DNA for the CDR3: TGTGCCAGCCGGACTAGCGGGGGATACGAGCAGTACTTC.

This rearrangement joins TRBV13 to TRBJ2-3; D remains unclear. Germline V gene sequence: CDR1 PRHDT, CDR2 FYEKMQ (reference sequence). The V gene lost 6 bases and the J gene lost 0 bases, with 7 bases spanning the gap. There are 13 residues in the CDR3. The CDR3 DNA sequence: TGTGCCAGCAGACTGTCTAGCACAGATACGCAGTATTTT. It yields the protein CASRLSSTDTQYF. Combining the CDR3 with reference TRBV13 and TRBJ2-3 gives the whole variable domain AAGVIQSPRHLIKEKRETATLKCYPIPRHDTVYWYQQGPGQDPQFLISFYEKMQSDKGSIPDRFSAQQFSDYHSELNMSSLELGDSALYFCASRLSSTDTQYFGPGTRLTVL.

J is TRBJ2-1 and V is TRBV7-2, with 12 bases matching TRBD2. CDR1 and CDR2 from the germline V gene are SGHTA and FQGNSA. This CDR3 comprises 16 residues. Trimming cost V 4 bases and J 4 bases; bases outside gene matches: 5. CDR3 residues: CASSSPSGGDYNEQFF. The DNA of the CDR3 is TGTGCCAGCAGCTCCCCTAGCGGGGGGGATTACAATGAGCAGTTCTTC.

Remarks on this clone: In the same sample, other DNA sequences code for this CDR3. V gene TRBV29-1 combines with J gene TRBJ1-2, with TRBD1 identical over 7 bases. Germline-derived CDR1 and CDR2 are SQVTM and ANQGSEA. The ends lost 6 bases at V and 8 bases at J; junction bases unmatched: 6. The CDR3 extends over 11 amino acids. The CDR3 region is CSVVTGDGYTF. CDR3 DNA sequence: TGCAGCGTCGTTACAGGGGACGGCTACACCTTC.

This chain uses TRBV30 with TRBJ2-7; D may be TRBD1 (5 bases). Trimming took off 5 bases at V and 3 bases at J, with 11 bases between the two ends. The CDR3 consists of 12 residues. Germline V gives CDR1 GTSNPN, CDR2 SVGIG (reference sequence). The CDR3 is CAWGAQGYEQYF. Here the CDR3 DNA reads TGTGCCTGGGGGGCCCAGGGCTACGAGCAGTACTTC. The whole variable domain, filled in from reference TRBV30 and TRBJ2-7, reads SQTIHQWPATLVQPVGSPLSLECTVEGTSNPNLYWYRQAAGRGLQLLFYSVGIGQISSEVPQNLSASRPQDRQFILSSKKLLLSDSGFYLCAWGAQGYEQYFGPGTRLTVT.

This clone came up a few times. CDR3 in amino acids: CASTPLAGGSGELFF. The CDR3 region has the DNA TGTGCCAGCACCCCTCTAGCGGGGGGGTCCGGGGAGCTGTTTTTT. The J gene is TRBJ2-2, the V gene TRBV6-1, with TRBD2 identical over 12 bases. J lost 6 bases, V lost 7 bases, and 6 bases had no gene match. The CDR3 covers 15 residues. The V gene's germline CDR1 is MNHNS and CDR2 SASEGT.

The rearrangement joins TRBV5-1 to TRBJ2-1, with 11 bases fitting TRBD1. After removal of 0 bases from V and 5 bases from J, the junction contained 4 bases not matched to a gene. This CDR3 is 16 amino acids long. The germline gives CDR1 SGHRS, CDR2 YFSETQ. This CDR3 reads CASSLGTGGLNNEQFF. Here the CDR3 DNA reads TGCGCCAGCAGCTTGGGGACAGGGGGCCTGAACAATGAGCAGTTCTTC.

This rearrangement joins TRBV5-1 to TRBJ2-5; D is possibly TRBD2 (6 bases). The ends were cut back, 0 bases at V and 0 bases at J, with 9 bases in the middle. CDR3 length: 15 amino acids. Germline CDR1 and CDR2: SGHRS and YFSETQ. CDR3 sequence: CASSLGDLYQETQYF. CDR3 DNA sequence: TGCGCCAGCAGCTTGGGGGACTTGTACCAAGAGACCCAGTACTTC.

The rearrangement links TRBV29-1 to TRBJ2-3; TRBD1 agrees at 7 bases. CDR3 size: 13 residues. The V and J ends lost 6 bases and 1 base, in that order; junction bases with no gene match: 4. CDR1 is SQVTM and CDR2 is ANQGSEA in the germline V gene. This chain's CDR3 is CSVGQDRTDTQYF. The DNA of the CDR3 is TGCAGCGTCGGACAGGACCGCACAGATACGCAGTATTTT.

The gene calls are TRBV30 and TRBJ2-7, with D hard to call. V was cut by 0 bases and J by 2 bases, with 11 bases left in between. The CDR3 sequence is 14 residues long. Per germline, CDR1 GTSNPN and CDR2 SVGIG (reference sequence). CDR3 protein: CAWSVLGGAYEQYF. As DNA, the CDR3 is TGTGCCTGGAGTGTATTAGGTGGGGCCTACGAGCAGTACTTC.

This clone was seen only once. This chain links TRBV4-1 with TRBJ2-7; a possible D gene is TRBD1 (6 bases). The CDR3 is made up of 12 amino acids. V lost 4 bases, J lost 6 bases, and 10 bases lay in between. Germline CDR1 reads MGHRA; CDR2 reads YSYEKL. The chain's CDR3 is CASSLQGSEQYF. As DNA, the CDR3 is TGCGCCAGCAGCCTACAGGGCTCCGAGCAGTACTTC.

The gene calls are TRBV4-3 and TRBJ1-2; D is unclear. The CDR3 covers 15 residues. CDR1 LGHNA and CDR2 YSLEER come from the germline V gene. The V end was cut by 8 bases, the J end by 0 bases, with 16 bases between. CDR3 sequence: CASRQDGTANYGYTF. DNA of the CDR3: TGCGCCAGCCGACAAGATGGCACAGCTAACTATGGCTACACCTTC.

V gene TRBV30 combines with J gene TRBJ2-2, with D perhaps matching TRBD2 (7 bases). Germline CDR1 and CDR2: GTSNPN and SVGIG (reference sequence). With 1 base removed from V and 13 bases from J, the gap between germline ends came to 13 bases. There are 12 residues in the CDR3. DNA of the CDR3: TGTGCCTGGAGTGAACGGGGGGCGTGGCTGTTTTTT. As protein: CAWSERGAWLFF.

The chain couples TRBV2 to TRBJ2-3; TRBD2 matches 9 bases. The length of the CDR3 is 15 residues. Trimming cost V 5 bases and J 2 bases; bases outside gene matches: 5. Germline V gives CDR1 SNHLY, CDR2 FYNNEI. CDR3 in amino acids: CASSRLAADTDTQYF. CDR3 in DNA: TGTGCCAGCAGTAGACTAGCGGCGGACACAGATACGCAGTATTTT.

The V call is TRBV5-1, the J call TRBJ2-1, with D uncertain. Trimming took off 5 bases at V and 9 bases at J, with 15 bases between the two ends. Germline V gives CDR1 SGHRS, CDR2 YFSETQ. The CDR3 totals 13 residues. The CDR3 nucleotides read TGCGCCAGCAGGTACGAGGTTGCTGGTGAGCAGTTCTTC. Its protein product is CASRYEVAGEQFF. The full variable domain, rest sourced from reference TRBV5-1 and TRBJ2-1, is KAGVTQTPRYLIKTRGQQVTLSCSPISGHRSVSWYQQTPGQGLQFLFEYFSETQRNKGNFPGRFSGRQFSNSRSEMNVSTLELGDSALYLCASRYEVAGEQFFGPGTRLTVL.

The chain links TRBV4-1 to TRBJ2-5, with 10 bases matching TRBD2. Trimming at V came to 1 base and at J to 4 bases, leaving 3 bases not matched to a gene. Germline CDR1 MGHRA, CDR2 YSYEKL. The CDR3 contains 15 residues. The CDR3 DNA reads TGCGCCAGCAGCCAAGCAGCGGGGGGGCCAGAGACCCAGTACTTC. Amino acids: CASSQAAGGPETQYF.

The V gene is TRBV2, the J gene TRBJ2-1; D gene unclear. Germline CDR1 reads SNHLY; CDR2 reads FYNNEI. There are 14 residues in the CDR3. Trimming took 10 bases from V and 3 from J, leaving 16 bases between them. The CDR3 region is CATGSRSYYNEQFF. Here the CDR3 DNA reads TGTGCCACCGGATCTAGGTCATACTACAATGAGCAGTTCTTC.